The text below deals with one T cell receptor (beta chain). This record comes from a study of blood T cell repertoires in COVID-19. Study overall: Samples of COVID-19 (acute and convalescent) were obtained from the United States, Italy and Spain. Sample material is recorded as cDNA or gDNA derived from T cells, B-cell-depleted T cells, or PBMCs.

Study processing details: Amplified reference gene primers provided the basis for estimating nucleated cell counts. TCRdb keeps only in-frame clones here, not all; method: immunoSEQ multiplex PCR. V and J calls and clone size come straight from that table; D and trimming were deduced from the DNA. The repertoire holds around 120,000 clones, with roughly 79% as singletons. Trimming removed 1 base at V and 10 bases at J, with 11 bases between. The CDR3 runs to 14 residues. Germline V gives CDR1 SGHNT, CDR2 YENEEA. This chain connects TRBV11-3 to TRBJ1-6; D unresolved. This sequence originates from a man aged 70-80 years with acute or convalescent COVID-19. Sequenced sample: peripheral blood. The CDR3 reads CASSLVQYTSPLHF. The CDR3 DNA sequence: TGTGCCAGCAGCTTAGTACAGTATACGTCACCCCTCCACTTT. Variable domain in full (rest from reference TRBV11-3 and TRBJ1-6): EAGVVQSPRYKIIEKKQPVAFWCNPISGHNTLYWYLQNLGQGPELLIRYENEEAVDDSQLPKDRFSAERLKGVDSTLKIQPAELGDSAVYLCASSLVQYTSPLHFGNGTRLTVT.